This TCR beta chain comes out of a study of regulatory T cells in long-lasting Graves disease. Study-wide findings and caveats: Whereas about a thousand public clonotypes were shared by new patients, persistent patients shared more, at around 2,700. Gene preferences differed: TRBV28, TRBJ1-2, TRBJ2-5 in persistent cases. It is possible that accuracy was reduced by the small size of the sample.

Investigators prepared the TCR beta libraries by applying iRepertoire HTBI primers and Arm-PCR of CDR3 regions. One entry per CDR3 protein results from TCRdb running MiXCR on the multiplex PCR reads. The data show roughly 260,000 distinct CDR3 sequences, about 18% seen once. Trimming removed 4 bases from V and 0 bases from J, with 9 bases in between. CDR3 size: 14 residues. Looked up from germline, CDR1 is LNHNV and CDR2 is YYDKDF (reference sequence). There are many counts of this clonotype. No antigen is known for it. Documented time point: newly diagnosed GD, antithyroid drugs for less than 3 months. TCR sequences were obtained from RNA taken from PBMCs. The data also belong to a second study, concerning T cells in Graves' hyperthyroidism and ophthalmopathy.

This rearrangement joins TRBV15 to TRBJ1-1; D is uncertain. This specimen consisted of peripheral blood mononuclear cells (PBMCs), obtained at new diagnosis, from a patient treated with antithyroid drugs. The sequence came from a woman in her 30s with Graves disease. The CDR3: CATSKRRMNTEAFF. CDR3 coding DNA: TGTGCCACCAGCAAAAGACGGATGAACACTGAAGCTTTCTTT.